The 9 T cell receptor beta chains reported below all come from one sample, sequenced in a study of CD8 T cells in Susac syndrome (dated by TCRdb to about 2019). Receptors were amplified or captured by the immunoSEQ multiplex PCR assay. RNA was extracted with the RNeasy kit and roughly 0.5 to 1 ug was reverse transcribed using random hexamers. TCRdb ran its own pipeline on the public reads, namely fastp trimming at Q25 and MiXCR clone calling, and kept in-frame beta chains. Each CDR3 protein appears once, grouped with its most common genes and DNA. The sample records about 130,000 distinct CDR3 sequences, 90% to 95% of which are singletons. Roughly 0.32% of the sample rests with the top ten. Source material: CD8+ T cells from PBMCs. These receptors were taken from a human donor with multiple sclerosis.

The chain has TRBV7-9 and TRBJ1-3; D is ambiguous. Germline-derived CDR1 and CDR2 are SEHNR and FQNEAQ (reference sequence). Deletions cut 6 bases from V and 2 bases from J, with 11 bases between. This CDR3 is built from 14 residues. The CDR3 region is CASSPTTPGNTIYF. Here the CDR3 DNA reads TGTGCCAGCAGTCCAACCACGCCTGGAAACACCATATATTTT.

The V and J genes are TRBV6-1 and TRBJ2-7; D not resolved. Germline lookup yields CDR1 MNHNS and CDR2 SASEGT. This CDR3 has 12 residues. V shed 5 bases and J shed 3 bases, with 8 bases lying between them. The CDR3 DNA reads TGTGCCAGCAGTTATGGGAACTACGAGCAGTACGTC. Amino acid sequence: CASSYGNYEQYV.

This sequence joins TRBV10-3 and TRBJ2-4; tentative D call: TRBD2 (6 bases). V was shortened by 2 bases and J by 0 bases, with 8 bases between the two germline ends. CDR3 length: 15 amino acids. Per germline, CDR1 ENHRY and CDR2 SYGVKD. CDR3 sequence: CAISERRVAKNIQYF. As DNA, the CDR3 is TGTGCCATCAGTGAGAGGAGGGTAGCCAAAAACATTCAGTACTTC.

This clonotype has just one count. V and J are TRBV5-1 and TRBJ1-2; tentatively, D is TRBD1 (6 bases). This CDR3 is built from 17 residues. V was trimmed by 3 bases and J by 2 bases, leaving 20 bases between them. The germline V gene has CDR1 SGHRS and CDR2 YFSETQ. CDR3: CASSSGPLRTENYGYTF. The CDR3 DNA sequence: TGCGCCAGCAGCTCGGGGCCCCTAAGGACAGAGAACTATGGCTACACCTTC.

This chain uses TRBV19 with TRBJ1-1; no clear D gene. The germline V and J ends were trimmed by 2 bases and 0 bases, with 13 bases remaining between them. This CDR3 has 16 residues. Germline CDR1 reads LNHDA; CDR2 reads SQIVND (reference sequence). DNA for the CDR3: TGTGCCAGTAGTATAAAAGAAGGCAGTATGAACACTGAAGCTTTCTTT. Its protein product is CASSIKEGSMNTEAFF.

This chain uses TRBV7-9 with TRBJ2-7; D possibly corresponds to TRBD1 (6 bases). With 5 bases removed from V and 5 bases from J, the gap between germline ends came to 10 bases. CDR1 SEHNR and CDR2 FQNEAQ come from the germline V gene (reference sequence). The CDR3 is 12 amino acids. CDR3 residues: CASSVRGHEQYF. As DNA, the CDR3 is TGTGCCAGCAGCGTCAGGGGACACGAGCAGTACTTC.

The chain uses TRBV27 and TRBJ2-2; D possibly corresponds to TRBD1 (5 bases). Looked up from germline, CDR1 is MNHEY and CDR2 is SMNVEV (reference sequence). The CDR3 is made up of 15 amino acids. The germline V and J ends were trimmed by 3 bases and 7 bases, with 15 bases remaining between them. This CDR3 is CASSLSPSGHGELFF. DNA of the CDR3: TGTGCCAGCAGTTTGTCCCCTTCAGGGCACGGGGAGCTGTTTTTT.

There are a few counts of this clonotype. The chain links TRBV12-3 or TRBV12-4 to TRBJ1-4; D may be TRBD1 (5 bases). This CDR3 has 13 residues. Trimming removed 2 bases at V and 8 bases at J, with 9 bases between. CDR3 DNA: TGTGCCAGCAGTTTATTTCGGGGCGAAAAACTGTTTTTT. It encodes CASSLFRGEKLFF.

V and J are TRBV6-1 and TRBJ1-2; possible D gene TRBD1, 5 bases. Trimming removed 1 base from V and 8 bases from J, with 8 bases in between. CDR3 size: 12 residues. Looked up from germline, CDR1 is MNHNS and CDR2 is SASEGT. CDR3 in amino acids: CASSEVGGGYTF. CDR3 DNA sequence: TGTGCCAGCAGTGAAGTGGGGGGAGGCTACACCTTC.